These 26 T cell receptor beta chains originate from one sample sequenced in a study of chemoradiotherapy in HPV16-positive cancers. Data came from immunoSEQ multiplex PCR; TCRdb stores just in-frame clones and leaves some out. The sample lists around 33,000 clones; about 91% were seen once. Material: blood, obtained from a patient who underwent chemoradiotherapy. These receptor sequences come from a human donor with HPV-associated anogenital cancer.

V and J are TRBV27 and TRBJ1-6; no reliable D call. This CDR3 spans 12 amino acids. Germline CDR1 and CDR2: MNHEY and SMNVEV (reference sequence). With 6 bases removed from V and 10 bases from J, the gap between germline ends came to 10 bases. CDR3 coding DNA: TGTGCCAGCAGCCGGGGTGGGTCACCCCTCCACTTT. It translates to CASSRGGSPLHF.

As concerns this clone: At one end the junction does not follow the germline gene, possibly because of a read error. The chain joins TRBV7-7 to TRBJ2-3, with 9 bases that match TRBD2. The length of the CDR3 is 15 residues. The germline CDR1 and CDR2 sequences are SSHAT and FNYEAQ (reference sequence). The CDR3 DNA is TGTGCTAGCAGTTCCGGGACTAGCCCCACAGATACGCAGTATTTT. The encoded protein is CASSSGTSPTDTQYF.

The V call is TRBV29-1, the J call TRBJ1-1; 8 bases agree with TRBD1. V shed 2 bases, J shed 4 bases, and the junction held 6 bases outside the gene matches. The CDR3 covers 14 residues. CDR1 is SQVTM, CDR2 ANQGSEA, per germline. The CDR3 bases are TGCAGCGTTGAACCAGGGGGCCAGGCCACTGAAGCTTTCTTT. This encodes CSVEPGGQATEAFF.

The rearrangement joins TRBV5-6 to TRBJ2-7; 14 nucleotides line up with TRBD2. The V gene's germline CDR1 is SGHDT and CDR2 YYEEEE. The CDR3 sequence is 18 residues long. V dropped 1 base and J dropped 1; count of bases not matched to a gene: 7. CDR3 amino acids: CASSLFGLAGGLSYEQYF. CDR3 DNA sequence: TGTGCCAGCAGCTTGTTTGGACTAGCGGGGGGTCTATCCTACGAGCAGTACTTC.

This sequence joins TRBV18 and TRBJ1-5; no clear D. Trimming shortened V by 3 bases and J by 7 bases, and 10 bases separated the two germline ends. This CDR3 is built from 13 residues. Germline CDR1 and CDR2: KGHSH and LQKENI. CDR3 in amino acids: CASSPSEDQPQHF. The CDR3 DNA is TGTGCCAGCTCACCCTCCGAGGACCAGCCCCAGCATTTT.

The chain links TRBV11-2 to TRBJ2-2; D tentatively reads TRBD1 or TRBD2 (5 bases each). CDR1 is SGHAT and CDR2 is FQNNGV in the germline V gene. The CDR3 has 17 amino acids. V was pared by 4 bases and J by 2 bases, with 17 bases between. The CDR3 DNA reads as TGTGCCAGCAGCTACAAACCCGGGACCATCAACACCGGGGAGCTGTTTTTT. As protein: CASSYKPGTINTGELFF.

The V call is TRBV5-4, the J call TRBJ2-2, with D perhaps TRBD2 (5 bases). Germline values: CDR1 SGHNT, CDR2 YYREEE (reference sequence). This CDR3 has 13 residues. The V end was cut by 4 bases, the J end by 6 bases, with 10 bases between. The CDR3 nucleotides are TGTGCCAGCAGCCGCCCTAGCTCCGGGGAGCTGTTTTTT. Encoded protein: CASSRPSSGELFF.

The rearrangement joins TRBV6-6 to TRBJ2-3; TRBD2 matches 8 bases. With V trimmed by 2 bases and J by 1 base, 5 bases remained unmatched. The CDR3 spans 16 residues. CDR1 MNHNY and CDR2 SVGAGI come from the germline V gene (reference sequence). CDR3 nucleotides: TGTGCCAGCAGTTACCGGGGGGGGCCCGGCACAGATACGCAGTATTTT. It specifies CASSYRGGPGTDTQYF.

The chain is built from TRBV5-4 and TRBJ2-2; TRBD2 is a possible D gene (5 bases). V was pared by 6 bases and J by 1 base, with 16 bases between. This CDR3 has 16 residues. Germline V gives CDR1 SGHNT, CDR2 YYREEE (reference sequence). The CDR3 coding sequence is TGTGCCAGCAACCGCGTGCGCGGGCAGAACACCGGGGAGCTGTTTTTT. This codes for CASNRVRGQNTGELFF.

This chain joins TRBV5-1 and TRBJ1-1, with D perhaps matching TRBD1 (5 bases). This CDR3 is 15 amino acids long. Germline loops: CDR1 SGHRS, CDR2 YFSETQ. Trimming removed 0 bases at V and 3 bases at J, with 12 bases between. The CDR3 loop is CASSLGQGWDTEAFF. DNA for the CDR3: TGCGCCAGCAGCTTGGGGCAGGGATGGGACACTGAAGCTTTCTTT.

This chain joins TRBV6-5 and TRBJ2-1, with a possible D match to TRBD1 (5 bases). The CDR3 runs to 13 residues. CDR1 is MNHEY, CDR2 SVGAGI, per germline. Trimming shortened V by 5 bases and J by 8 bases, and 13 bases separated the two germline ends. CDR3 amino acids: CASSLGKGDEQFF. The CDR3 DNA is TGTGCCAGCAGTCTAGGGAAAGGGGATGAGCAGTTCTTC.

This clone has only one observation. V gene TRBV5-1 combines with J gene TRBJ2-1, with 9 positions matching TRBD1. CDR3 length equals 15 residues. Germline V gene data show CDR1 as SGHRS and CDR2 as YFSETQ. The junction had 1 base not matched to a gene; V was cut back by 1 base and J by 2 bases. In DNA, the CDR3 is TGCGCCAGCAGCTTGACAGGGGGCACCTACAATGAGCAGTTCTTC. As protein: CASSLTGGTYNEQFF.

The chain couples TRBV11-2 to TRBJ2-1, with 9 bases identical to TRBD1. V shed 1 base and J 5 bases; nucleotides not matched to a gene: 12. This CDR3 contains 18 residues. Germline V gene lookup returns CDR1 SGHAT and CDR2 FQNNGV. The CDR3 loop is CASSLGILYRGQDNEQFF. In nucleotides, the CDR3 is TGTGCCAGCAGCTTAGGCATCCTATACAGGGGGCAAGACAATGAGCAGTTCTTC.

The chain is built from TRBV6-5 and TRBJ1-5, with D tentatively TRBD1 (6 bases). Between the trimmed V and J ends, which lost 6 bases and 0 bases, there was a span of 12 bases. The CDR3 runs to 15 residues. The V gene's germline CDR1 is MNHEY and CDR2 SVGAGI. CDR3 sequence (DNA): TGTGCCAGCAGACCCACAGGGAATAGCAATCAGCCCCAGCATTTT. Its protein is CASRPTGNSNQPQHF.

The chain is built from TRBV9 and TRBJ2-3; 8 bases map to TRBD1. In germline, CDR1 is SGDLS, CDR2 YYNGEE. The V gene end was trimmed by 2 bases and the J gene end by 3 bases; junction bases not matched to a gene: 8. The CDR3 contains 16 residues. Here the CDR3 DNA reads TGTGCCAGCAGCGTCGGGACAGGCCTTAGGACAGATACGCAGTATTTT. It is translated as CASSVGTGLRTDTQYF.

The DNA of the CDR3 is TGTGCCAGCAGCGGGGGTTGGGATGAGCAGTTCTTC. Translating it yields CASSGGWDEQFF. The genes are TRBV7-2 and TRBJ2-1; D might be TRBD1 or TRBD2, each matching 5 bases. Germline V gene sequence: CDR1 SGHTA, CDR2 FQGNSA. The CDR3 is made up of 12 amino acids. V lost 5 bases, J lost 8 bases, and 10 bases lay in between.

The chain carries TRBV5-8 and TRBJ2-7; D possibly uses TRBD1 or TRBD2 (7 bases each). The ends were cut back, 0 bases at V and 2 bases at J, with 12 bases in the middle. The CDR3 covers 15 residues. Germline CDR1 reads SGHTS; CDR2 reads YDEGEE. The CDR3: CASSLGQGLTYEQYF. CDR3 nucleotide sequence: TGTGCCAGCAGCTTGGGACAGGGACTAACCTACGAGCAGTACTTC.

The chain uses TRBV27 and TRBJ2-1; TRBD2 matches at 11 bases. This CDR3 is 16 amino acids long. Germline lookup yields CDR1 MNHEY and CDR2 SMNVEV (reference sequence). Losses at the gene ends were 2 bases for V and 5 bases for J; bases not matched to a gene: 5. The CDR3 reads CASSLRLAGGNNEQFF. The CDR3 DNA sequence: TGTGCCAGCAGTTTACGTCTAGCGGGGGGAAACAATGAGCAGTTCTTC.

This chain connects TRBV7-6 to TRBJ2-3, with 16 nucleotides matching TRBD2. The V gene's germline CDR1 is SGHVS and CDR2 FNYEAQ. Germline trimming cut 5 bases from V and 7 bases from J; bases unmatched to any gene: 6. The CDR3 has 16 amino acids. CDR3 sequence reads: CASSPGTSGGAYTQYF. CDR3 sequence (DNA): TGTGCCAGCAGCCCCGGGACTAGCGGGGGGGCCTATACGCAGTATTTT.

The chain joins TRBV11-3 to TRBJ1-1, with D uncertain. This CDR3 spans 13 amino acids. Germline values: CDR1 SGHNT, CDR2 YENEEA. V lost 1 base and J lost 1, with 4 bases in between. CDR3 loop: CASSLGGNTEAFF. The CDR3 DNA reads TGTGCCAGCAGCTTAGGAGGGAACACTGAAGCTTTCTTT. The full variable domain, its missing parts supplied by reference TRBV11-3 and TRBJ1-1, is EAGVVQSPRYKIIEKKQPVAFWCNPISGHNTLYWYLQNLGQGPELLIRYENEEAVDDSQLPKDRFSAERLKGVDSTLKIQPAELGDSAVYLCASSLGGNTEAFFGQGTRLTVV.

This rearrangement joins TRBV7-9 to TRBJ2-1; D is unclear. This CDR3 comprises 15 residues. Germline CDR1 reads SEHNR; CDR2 reads FQNEAQ (reference sequence). Between the trimmed V and J ends, which lost 3 bases and 4 bases, there was a span of 13 bases. The CDR3 coding sequence is TGTGCCAGCAGCTTGAGCCTGACTCTTTACAATGAGCAGTTCTTC. It encodes CASSLSLTLYNEQFF.

CDR3 sequence reads: CASSPLGQDSNQPQHF. In DNA form, the CDR3 reads TGTGCCAGCAGCCCCTTAGGGCAGGATAGCAATCAGCCCCAGCATTTT. This chain joins TRBV7-8 and TRBJ1-5, with unresolved D. The CDR3 is made up of 16 amino acids. Trimming took off 5 bases at V and 0 bases at J, with 14 bases between the two ends. Germline V CDR1 and CDR2: SGHVS, FQNEAQ.

This chain links TRBV29-1 with TRBJ1-5, with 8 bases matching TRBD1. Germline trimming cut 4 bases from V and 7 bases from J; bases unmatched to any gene: 9. Looked up from germline, CDR1 is SQVTM and CDR2 is ANQGSEA. The CDR3 extends over 14 amino acids. The CDR3 region has the DNA TGCAGCGTTGGGGCAGGGGGCGCAGGGCAGCCCCAGCATTTT. Translated, it gives CSVGAGGAGQPQHF.

The chain combines TRBV29-1 with TRBJ2-7, with D tentatively TRBD2 (6 bases). Germline V gives CDR1 SQVTM, CDR2 ANQGSEA. The CDR3 totals 15 residues. V dropped 0 bases and J dropped 0 bases, with 12 bases sitting between them. CDR3 DNA: TGCAGCGTTGAAGACCGAGCGGGCTCCTCCTACGAGCAGTACTTC. This gives the protein CSVEDRAGSSYEQYF.

This clone appeared once. The CDR3 coding sequence is TGTGCCAGCTGGGACAGATTCGACGGGGAGCTGTTTTTT. Protein sequence: CASWDRFDGELFF. V gene TRBV28 combines with J gene TRBJ2-2; 7 bases line up with TRBD1. CDR3 size: 13 residues. Trimming at V came to 8 bases and at J to 7 bases, leaving 7 bases not matched to a gene. Germline loops: CDR1 MDHEN, CDR2 SYDVKM.

The V gene is TRBV30, the J gene TRBJ1-1; 7 nucleotides align to TRBD1. CDR1 is GTSNPN, CDR2 SVGIG, per germline (reference sequence). Germline trimming cut 5 bases from V and 5 bases from J; bases unmatched to any gene: 8. This CDR3 is 13 amino acids long. Written as DNA, the CDR3 is TGTGCCTGGGCAAAGACAGGGCGAACTGAAGCTTTCTTT. This sequence encodes CAWAKTGRTEAFF.